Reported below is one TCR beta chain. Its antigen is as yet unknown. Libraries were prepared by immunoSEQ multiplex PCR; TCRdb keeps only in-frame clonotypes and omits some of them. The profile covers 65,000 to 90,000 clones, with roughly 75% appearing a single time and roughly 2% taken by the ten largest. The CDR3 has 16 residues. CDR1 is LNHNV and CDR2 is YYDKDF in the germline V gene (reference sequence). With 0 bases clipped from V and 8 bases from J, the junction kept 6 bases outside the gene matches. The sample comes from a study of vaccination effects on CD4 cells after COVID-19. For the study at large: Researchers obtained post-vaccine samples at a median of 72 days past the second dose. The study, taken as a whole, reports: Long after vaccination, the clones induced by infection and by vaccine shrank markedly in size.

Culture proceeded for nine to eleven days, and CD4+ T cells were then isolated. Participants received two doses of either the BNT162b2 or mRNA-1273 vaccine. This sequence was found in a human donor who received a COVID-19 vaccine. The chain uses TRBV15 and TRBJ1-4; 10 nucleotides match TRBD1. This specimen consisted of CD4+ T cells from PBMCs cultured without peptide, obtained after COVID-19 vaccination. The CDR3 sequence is CATSRDLGQGNEKLFF. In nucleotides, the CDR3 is TGTGCCACCAGCAGAGATTTGGGACAGGGGAACGAAAAACTGTTTTTT.